The rows below give T cell receptor beta chains drawn from one sample of a study of T-cell memory formation after mild COVID-19. TCRdb independently ran MiXCR on the 5' RACE reads; one entry per CDR3 protein. The data hold approximately 250,000 distinct CDR3 sequences, with about 17% observed a single time. The sample comprised PBMCs or a T cell subset sorted from them (not recorded which). The source of these receptors is a man aged 18 to 30 who had mild COVID-19 (a few samples of this study predate the infection). Cell type and time point are not known. Both conserved end residues are part of each CDR3. Fields, in order: V gene, J gene, clone size, D gene, CDR3 protein, CDR3 DNA. The D gene is left open where the match is weak. Expanded clones get a size class; other rows say once, few or many, or leave the size out.

v_gene: TRBV24-1; j_gene: TRBJ1-2; abundance: few; d_gene: -; CDR3aa: CATSDYVSYTF; CDR3nt: TGTGCCACCAGTGACTACGTGAGCTACACCTTC
v_gene: TRBV4-1; j_gene: TRBJ2-1; abundance: few; d_gene: -; CDR3aa: CASSQDPLDGEQFF; CDR3nt: TGCGCCAGCAGCCAAGATCCACTTGACGGGGAGCAGTTCTTC
v_gene: TRBV6-1; j_gene: TRBJ1-5; abundance: few; d_gene: -; CDR3aa: CASSERYRDQPQHF; CDR3nt: TGTGCCAGCAGTGAACGGTATCGGGATCAGCCCCAGCATTTT
v_gene: TRBV2; j_gene: TRBJ2-7; abundance: -; d_gene: -; CDR3aa: CASRSRLRQGIYEQYF; CDR3nt: TGTGCCAGCAGATCCCGCCTGAGGCAGGGGATTTACGAGCAGTACTTC
v_gene: TRBV12-3/TRBV12-4; j_gene: TRBJ2-3; abundance: -; d_gene: TRBD1; CDR3aa: CASSPQGQTDTQYF; CDR3nt: TGTGCCAGCAGTCCACAGGGACAGACAGATACGCAGTATTTT
v_gene: TRBV6-5; j_gene: TRBJ1-2; abundance: -; d_gene: -; CDR3aa: CASRPSPGYGYTF; CDR3nt: TGTGCCAGCAGACCGAGCCCCGGGTATGGCTACACCTTC
v_gene: TRBV7-9; j_gene: TRBJ1-2; abundance: -; d_gene: -; CDR3aa: CASSLEGGRLYGYTF; CDR3nt: TGTGCCAGCAGCTTAGAGGGAGGACGGCTCTATGGCTACACCTTC
v_gene: TRBV3-1; j_gene: TRBJ2-5; abundance: few; d_gene: -; CDR3aa: CASSHGTPEETQYF; CDR3nt: TGTGCCAGCAGCCATGGGACTCCTGAAGAGACCCAGTACTTC
v_gene: TRBV5-6; j_gene: TRBJ2-5; abundance: few; d_gene: -; CDR3aa: CASSWRRQETQYF; CDR3nt: TGTGCCAGCAGCTGGAGGCGTCAAGAGACCCAGTACTTC
v_gene: TRBV11-2; j_gene: TRBJ2-3; abundance: few; d_gene: -; CDR3aa: CASGKGDTQYF; CDR3nt: TGTGCCAGCGGAAAAGGGGATACGCAGTATTTT
v_gene: TRBV6-2/TRBV6-3; j_gene: TRBJ1-5; abundance: once; d_gene: -; CDR3aa: CACTQGSQPQHF; CDR3nt: TGTGCCTGCACTCAGGGGTCTCAGCCCCAGCATTTT
v_gene: TRBV24-1; j_gene: TRBJ2-1; abundance: many; d_gene: TRBD1; CDR3aa: CATSDSDRWEQFF; CDR3nt: TGTGCCACCAGTGATTCGGACAGGTGGGAGCAGTTCTTC
v_gene: TRBV30; j_gene: TRBJ2-5; abundance: -; d_gene: -; CDR3aa: CAWRMVVVQTQYF; CDR3nt: TGTGCCTGGAGGATGGTAGTTGTGCAGACCCAGTACTTC
v_gene: TRBV7-2; j_gene: TRBJ1-2; abundance: -; d_gene: TRBD1; CDR3aa: CASSQDRGPRGYTF; CDR3nt: TGTGCCAGCAGCCAGGACAGGGGGCCGCGGGGCTACACCTTC
v_gene: TRBV4-3; j_gene: TRBJ1-3; abundance: few; d_gene: TRBD1; CDR3aa: CASSQDFVWTGTGNTIYF; CDR3nt: TGCGCCAGCAGCCAAGATTTTGTTTGGACAGGGACTGGAAACACCATATATTTT
v_gene: TRBV10-3; j_gene: TRBJ1-5; abundance: -; d_gene: -; CDR3aa: CAIRSTGQPQHF; CDR3nt: TGTGCCATCAGATCTACGGGGCAGCCCCAGCATTTT
v_gene: TRBV3-1; j_gene: TRBJ2-2; abundance: -; d_gene: -; CDR3aa: CASIASSSGELFF; CDR3nt: TGTGCCAGCATCGCTAGTTCGTCCGGGGAGCTGTTTTTT
v_gene: TRBV5-1; j_gene: TRBJ2-2; abundance: few; d_gene: TRBD1; CDR3aa: CASTPGQGNTGELFF; CDR3nt: TGCGCCAGCACGCCCGGACAGGGAAACACCGGGGAGCTGTTTTTT
v_gene: TRBV18; j_gene: TRBJ2-1; abundance: -; d_gene: -; CDR3aa: CASSPAQPSYNEQFF; CDR3nt: TGTGCCAGCTCACCGGCGCAGCCATCCTACAATGAGCAGTTCTTC
v_gene: TRBV24-1; j_gene: TRBJ2-3; abundance: few; d_gene: TRBD1; CDR3aa: CATSKDRVSTDTQYF; CDR3nt: TGTGCCACCAGCAAGGACAGGGTTAGCACAGATACGCAGTATTTT
v_gene: TRBV29-1; j_gene: TRBJ2-3; abundance: many; d_gene: -; CDR3aa: CSVEHQRRDTQYF; CDR3nt: TGCAGCGTTGAGCACCAGCGGAGAGATACGCAGTATTTT
v_gene: TRBV6-2/TRBV6-3; j_gene: TRBJ2-7; abundance: -; d_gene: TRBD2; CDR3aa: CASSALAGGQYEQYF; CDR3nt: TGTGCCAGCAGTGCCCTTGCGGGGGGACAATACGAGCAGTACTTC
v_gene: TRBV6-5; j_gene: TRBJ2-4; abundance: few; d_gene: TRBD2; CDR3aa: CASTPGRGIQYF; CDR3nt: TGTGCCAGCACCCCAGGGAGGGGCATTCAGTACTTC
v_gene: TRBV6-4; j_gene: TRBJ2-1; abundance: many; d_gene: -; CDR3aa: CASSVGDYNEQFF; CDR3nt: TGTGCCAGCAGTGTCGGGGATTACAATGAGCAGTTCTTC
v_gene: TRBV9; j_gene: TRBJ2-3; abundance: few; d_gene: TRBD2; CDR3aa: CASSEAGGLTDTQYF; CDR3nt: TGTGCCAGCAGCGAAGCGGGGGGGCTCACAGATACGCAGTATTTT
v_gene: TRBV4-1; j_gene: TRBJ2-3; abundance: -; d_gene: -; CDR3aa: CASSQVAAPDTQYF; CDR3nt: TGCGCCAGCAGCCAAGTTGCAGCCCCAGATACGCAGTATTTT
v_gene: TRBV5-1; j_gene: TRBJ2-2; abundance: -; d_gene: -; CDR3aa: CASSIRTELINTGELFF; CDR3nt: TGCGCCAGCAGCATACGGACAGAACTTATTAACACCGGGGAGCTGTTTTTT
v_gene: TRBV11-2; j_gene: TRBJ2-3; abundance: few; d_gene: -; CDR3aa: CASSSIVIDTQYF; CDR3nt: TGTGCCAGCAGCTCCATAGTGATAGATACGCAGTATTTT
v_gene: TRBV4-2; j_gene: TRBJ2-1; abundance: few; d_gene: -; CDR3aa: CASSQGAGPYNEQFF; CDR3nt: TGTGCCAGCAGCCAGGGGGCGGGGCCCTACAATGAGCAGTTCTTC
v_gene: TRBV14; j_gene: TRBJ1-1; abundance: -; d_gene: -; CDR3aa: CASSRGEYRHTEAFF; CDR3nt: TGTGCCAGCAGCCGGGGGGAGTATCGGCACACTGAAGCTTTCTTT
v_gene: TRBV6-5; j_gene: TRBJ1-2; abundance: -; d_gene: -; CDR3aa: CASRKPGPNYGYTF; CDR3nt: TGTGCCAGCAGAAAACCGGGACCCAACTATGGCTACACCTTC
v_gene: TRBV6-2/TRBV6-3; j_gene: TRBJ2-3; abundance: few; d_gene: -; CDR3aa: CASSYVGLARPNTQYF; CDR3nt: TGTGCCAGCAGTTACGTTGGCCTAGCCCGCCCAAATACGCAGTATTTT
v_gene: TRBV7-3; j_gene: TRBJ1-1; abundance: -; d_gene: -; CDR3aa: CASSLTGEQGYTEAFF; CDR3nt: TGTGCCAGCAGCTTAACAGGGGAACAGGGCTACACTGAAGCTTTCTTT